This T cell receptor beta chain derives from a study of CD8 T cells in Susac syndrome. The CD8+ and CD4+ T cells were isolated magnetically using a negative isolation approach, whereas the TEMRA cells were enriched by FACS. With random hexamers, reverse transcription was performed on roughly 0.5 to 1 ug of RNA. The amplification used immunoSEQ multiplex PCR on TCR beta CDR3; it spanned 54 Vbeta and 13 Jbeta. TCRdb processed the immunoSEQ multiplex PCR reads anew with MiXCR; each CDR3 protein has one entry. The sample includes tens of thousands of distinct CDR3 sequences, 85% to 95% of them seen just once. The ends lost 4 bases at V and 8 bases at J; junction bases unmatched: 6. Germline V gives CDR1 KGHDR, CDR2 SFDVKD. The CDR3 loop spans 13 amino acids.

The chain employs TRBV24-1 and TRBJ1-2, with TRBD1 identical over 7 bases. This receptor was obtained from a human donor with Susac syndrome. The sequencing input was CD4+ T cells from PBMCs. CDR3 residues: CATSETGVGGYTF. CDR3 nucleotide sequence: TGTGCCACCAGTGAAACAGGGGTGGGCGGCTACACCTTC.